These 15 T cell receptor beta chains were all obtained from the same sample, sequenced in a study of blood T cell repertoires in COVID-19. Measured with immunoSEQ multiplex PCR; TCRdb has only the in-frame clones, and not every one. The table has about 65,000 clones, 80% to 90% seen once. Source material: peripheral blood. The receptors shown here come from an elderly man with acute or convalescent COVID-19.

This clone was counted only a few times. The chain joins TRBV19 to TRBJ2-5; D is possibly TRBD1 (6 bases). The ends were cut back, 5 bases at V and 0 bases at J, with 13 bases in the middle. Germline CDR1 and CDR2: LNHDA and SQIVND (reference sequence). CDR3 size: 15 residues. As DNA, the CDR3 is TGTGCCAGTAGTCTCACCGGGACACACCAAGAGACCCAGTACTTC. This sequence encodes CASSLTGTHQETQYF.

This clone was observed a handful of times. The J gene is TRBJ2-5, the V gene TRBV6-5; D call uncertain. CDR1 and CDR2 (germline): MNHEY, SVGAGI. The CDR3 runs 13 residues. With 2 bases removed from V and 1 base from J, the gap between germline ends came to 5 bases. CDR3: CASSYRSQETQYF. The CDR3 region has the DNA TGTGCCAGCAGTTACCGGTCCCAAGAGACCCAGTACTTC.

The chain has TRBV30 and TRBJ1-1, with 9 bases that match TRBD1. Trimming cost V 2 bases and J 4 bases; bases outside gene matches: 5. The V gene's germline CDR1 is GTSNPN and CDR2 SVGIG (reference sequence). The CDR3 loop spans 14 amino acids. CDR3 bases: TGTGCCTGGAGTAGATTGACAGGGGGCACTGAAGCTTTCTTT. This gives the protein CAWSRLTGGTEAFF.

This chain links TRBV19 with TRBJ1-3; TRBD1 might be the D (6 bases). Trimming shortened V by 3 bases and J by 0 bases, and 9 bases separated the two germline ends. The CDR3 runs 15 residues. Germline V lookup: CDR1 LNHDA, CDR2 SQIVND (reference sequence). The CDR3: CASSIDRFSGNTIYF. In nucleotides, the CDR3 is TGTGCCAGTAGTATCGACAGGTTCTCTGGAAACACCATATATTTT.

The chain joins TRBV15 to TRBJ2-3, with D perhaps matching TRBD1 (6 bases). Germline V gene sequence: CDR1 LNHNV, CDR2 YYDKDF (reference sequence). Trimming removed 1 base at V and 4 bases at J, with 9 bases between. The CDR3 runs to 14 residues. As DNA, the CDR3 is TGTGCCACCAGCAGAGTAGGGGGACCAGATACGCAGTATTTT. Protein: CATSRVGGPDTQYF.

The chain carries TRBV11-3 and TRBJ1-4; 7 positions agree with TRBD1. This CDR3 has 15 residues. Germline CDR1 and CDR2: SGHNT and YENEEA. The junction had 10 bases not matched to a gene; V was cut back by 5 bases and J by 7 bases. In DNA, the CDR3 is TGTGCCAGCAGCAAACAGGGGTCGGGAACTGAAAAACTGTTTTTT. Protein product: CASSKQGSGTEKLFF.

The chain has TRBV18 and TRBJ1-5; D is perhaps TRBD1 (5 bases). From germline, CDR1 is KGHSH and CDR2 LQKENI. The CDR3 is made up of 13 amino acids. V was shortened by 2 bases and J by 9 bases, with 11 bases between the two germline ends. CDR3 nucleotides: TGTGCCAGCTCACCAGACAGACGGCCGCCCCAGCATTTT. It specifies CASSPDRRPPQHF.

This clone was picked up a small number of times. The chain is built from TRBV5-1 and TRBJ1-6; D might be TRBD1 (5 bases). Trimming took off 1 base at V and 7 bases at J, with 15 bases between the two ends. The germline V gene has CDR1 SGHRS and CDR2 YFSETQ. CDR3 size: 16 residues. The CDR3 spells CASSLFAGSPNSPLHF. CDR3 nucleotides: TGCGCCAGCAGCTTGTTCGCAGGGTCACCAAATTCACCCCTCCACTTT.

V usage is TRBV12-3 or TRBV12-4 and J usage is TRBJ2-7, with 8 bases that match TRBD1. This CDR3 comprises 13 residues. J lost 6 bases, V lost 6 bases, and 7 bases had no gene match. CDR3: CASSLLTGGEQYF. The CDR3 nucleotides are TGTGCCAGCAGCCTACTAACAGGGGGCGAGCAGTACTTC.

The chain has TRBV4-1 and TRBJ2-5, with D possibly being TRBD2 (5 bases). The germline gives CDR1 MGHRA, CDR2 YSYEKL. This CDR3 is built from 15 residues. V was shortened by 1 base and J by 7 bases, with 16 bases between the two germline ends. CDR3 bases: TGCGCCAGCAGCCAAGGATTGGACGGGAAAGGGACCCAGTACTTC. Translated, it gives CASSQGLDGKGTQYF.

The chain joins TRBV5-4 to TRBJ1-1; the match to TRBD1 covers 8 bases. CDR3 length: 13 amino acids. CDR1 and CDR2 from the germline V gene are SGHNT and YYREEE (reference sequence). Unmatched junction bases numbered 1, after V lost 2 bases and J lost 4 bases. This CDR3 reads CASSFGTGTEAFF. The CDR3 DNA reads as TGTGCCAGCAGCTTCGGGACAGGCACTGAAGCTTTCTTT.

The chain couples TRBV6-5 to TRBJ1-3; D is unclear. Per germline, CDR1 MNHEY and CDR2 SVGAGI. CDR3 size: 14 residues. Trimming shortened V by 7 bases and J by 0 bases, and 10 bases separated the two germline ends. The chain's CDR3 is CASTGAGSGNTIYF. As DNA, the CDR3 is TGTGCCAGCACCGGCGCGGGCTCTGGAAACACCATATATTTT.

The rearrangement uses TRBV18 and TRBJ1-1, with TRBD1 as a possible D gene (6 bases). Deletions cut 3 bases from V and 3 bases from J, with 8 bases between. This CDR3 contains 13 residues. CDR1 is KGHSH, CDR2 LQKENI, per germline. The CDR3 sequence: CASSPGQHTEAFF. The CDR3 DNA follows: TGTGCCAGCTCACCGGGACAACACACTGAAGCTTTCTTT.

This clone appeared a few times. The chain is built from TRBV5-1 and TRBJ1-3; D remains ambiguous. The CDR3 has 15 amino acids. Germline CDR1 SGHRS, CDR2 YFSETQ. V lost 4 bases and J lost 0, with 11 bases in between. The CDR3 region has the DNA TGCGCCAGCAGCACTTCGGGTGCCTCTGGAAACACCATATATTTT. Amino acids: CASSTSGASGNTIYF.

The chain employs TRBV5-1 and TRBJ2-5, with TRBD1 as a possible D gene (5 bases). V gave up 0 bases and J gave up 2 bases, with 8 bases separating them. The CDR3 is 14 amino acids. The germline V gene encodes CDR1 SGHRS and CDR2 YFSETQ. CDR3 amino acids: CASSLADTQETQYF. CDR3 DNA: TGCGCCAGCAGCTTGGCGGACACACAAGAGACCCAGTACTTC.